A single T cell receptor (beta chain) is shown here with its context. Measured with immunoSEQ multiplex PCR; TCRdb has only the in-frame clones, and not every one. The repertoire holds about 12,000 clones, 85% to 95% seen once, with approximately 6% in the top ten. The data were taken from a study of technical replicates of blood from a few donors. In germline, CDR1 is SGHTA, CDR2 FQGNSA. V was trimmed by 5 bases and J by 5 bases, leaving 17 bases between them. The CDR3 totals 15 residues. The sequence derives from a human donor in good health. V and J are TRBV7-2 and TRBJ2-3, with D maybe TRBD2 (6 bases). Specimen: PBMCs. In DNA, the CDR3 is TGTGCCAGCAGCACCGGAGGGTCTTCGAGAGATACGCAGTATTTT. Translating gives CASSTGGSSRDTQYF.